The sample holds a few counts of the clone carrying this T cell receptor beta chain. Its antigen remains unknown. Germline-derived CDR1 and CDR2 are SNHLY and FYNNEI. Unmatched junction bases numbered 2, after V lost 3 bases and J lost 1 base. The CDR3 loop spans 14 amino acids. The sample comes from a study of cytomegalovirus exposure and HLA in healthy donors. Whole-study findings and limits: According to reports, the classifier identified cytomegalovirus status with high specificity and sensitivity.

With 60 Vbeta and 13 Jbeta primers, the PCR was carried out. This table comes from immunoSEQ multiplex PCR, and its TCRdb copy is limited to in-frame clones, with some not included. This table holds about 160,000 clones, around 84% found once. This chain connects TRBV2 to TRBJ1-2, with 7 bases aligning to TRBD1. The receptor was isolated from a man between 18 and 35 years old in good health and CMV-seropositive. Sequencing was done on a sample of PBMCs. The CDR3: CASSESGGNYGYTF. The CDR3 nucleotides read TGTGCCAGCAGTGAGTCAGGGGGTAACTATGGCTACACCTTC.